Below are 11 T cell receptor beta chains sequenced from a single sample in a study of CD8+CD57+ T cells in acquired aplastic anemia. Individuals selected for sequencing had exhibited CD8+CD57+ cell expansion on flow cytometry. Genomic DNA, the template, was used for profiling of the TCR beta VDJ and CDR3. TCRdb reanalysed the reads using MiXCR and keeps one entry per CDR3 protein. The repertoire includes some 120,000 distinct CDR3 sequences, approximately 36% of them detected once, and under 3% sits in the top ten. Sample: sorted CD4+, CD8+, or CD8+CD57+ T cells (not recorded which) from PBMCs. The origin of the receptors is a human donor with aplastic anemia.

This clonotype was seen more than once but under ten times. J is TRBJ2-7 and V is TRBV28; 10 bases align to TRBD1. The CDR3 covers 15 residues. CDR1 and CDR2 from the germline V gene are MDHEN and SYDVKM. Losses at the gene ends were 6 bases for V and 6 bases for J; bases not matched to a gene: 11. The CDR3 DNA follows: TGTGCCAGCAGACGCCCGGGACAGGGGTTGTCCGAGCAGTACTTC. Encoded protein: CASRRPGQGLSEQYF.

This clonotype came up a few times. The CDR3 nucleotides read TGTGCCAGCAGTCATGGGGGCATTTCCTACGAGCAGTACTTC. This encodes CASSHGGISYEQYF. The chain links TRBV6-1 to TRBJ2-7; possibly TRBD1 for D (6 bases). This CDR3 has 14 residues. Germline V gene data show CDR1 as MNHNS and CDR2 as SASEGT. V was shortened by 5 bases and J by 1 base, with 12 bases between the two germline ends.

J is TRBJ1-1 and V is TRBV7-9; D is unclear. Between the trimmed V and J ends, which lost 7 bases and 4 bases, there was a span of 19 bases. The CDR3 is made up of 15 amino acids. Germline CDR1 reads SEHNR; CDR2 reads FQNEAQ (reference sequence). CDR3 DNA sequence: TGTGCCAGCAACACCCGAGGGCTTCGAGGCACTGAAGCTTTCTTT. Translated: CASNTRGLRGTEAFF. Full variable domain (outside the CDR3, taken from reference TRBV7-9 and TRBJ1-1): DTGVSQNPRHKITKRGQNVTFRCDPISEHNRLYWYRQTLGQGPEFLTYFQNEAQLEKSRLLSDRFSAERPKGSFSTLEIQRTEQGDSAMYLCASNTRGLRGTEAFFGQGTRLTVV.

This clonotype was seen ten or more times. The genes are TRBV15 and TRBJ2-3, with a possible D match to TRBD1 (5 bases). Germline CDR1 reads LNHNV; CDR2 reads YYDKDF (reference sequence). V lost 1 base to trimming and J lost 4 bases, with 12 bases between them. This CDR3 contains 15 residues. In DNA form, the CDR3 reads TGTGCCACCAGCAGAGCGAAAGGGGCTCCAGATACGCAGTATTTT. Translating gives CATSRAKGAPDTQYF.

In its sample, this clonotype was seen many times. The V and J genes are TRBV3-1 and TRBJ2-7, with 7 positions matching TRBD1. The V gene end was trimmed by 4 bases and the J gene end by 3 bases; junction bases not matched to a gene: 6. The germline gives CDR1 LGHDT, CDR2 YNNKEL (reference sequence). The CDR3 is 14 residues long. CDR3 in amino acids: CASSPSTGNYEQYV. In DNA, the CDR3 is TGTGCCAGCAGCCCCTCGACAGGGAACTACGAGCAGTACGTC.

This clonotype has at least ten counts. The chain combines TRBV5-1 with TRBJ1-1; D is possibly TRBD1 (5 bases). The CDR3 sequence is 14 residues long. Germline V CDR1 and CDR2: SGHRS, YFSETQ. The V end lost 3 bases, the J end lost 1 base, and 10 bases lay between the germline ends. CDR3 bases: TGCGCCAGCAGCTGGGGGGTGGAGAACACTGAAGCTTTCTTT. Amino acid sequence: CASSWGVENTEAFF.

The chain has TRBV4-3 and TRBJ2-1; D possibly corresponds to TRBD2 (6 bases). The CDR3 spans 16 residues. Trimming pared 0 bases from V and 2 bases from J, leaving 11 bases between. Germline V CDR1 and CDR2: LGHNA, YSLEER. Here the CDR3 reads CASSQEWRDAYNEQFF. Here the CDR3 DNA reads TGCGCCAGCAGCCAAGAATGGAGGGATGCCTACAATGAGCAGTTCTTC.

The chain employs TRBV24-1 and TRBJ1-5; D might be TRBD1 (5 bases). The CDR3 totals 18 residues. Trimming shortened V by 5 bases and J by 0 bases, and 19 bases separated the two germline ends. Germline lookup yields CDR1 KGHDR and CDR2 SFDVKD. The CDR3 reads CATSARESWGDSNQPQHF. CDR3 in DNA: TGTGCCACCAGTGCCCGTGAGTCGTGGGGGGATAGCAATCAGCCCCAGCATTTT.

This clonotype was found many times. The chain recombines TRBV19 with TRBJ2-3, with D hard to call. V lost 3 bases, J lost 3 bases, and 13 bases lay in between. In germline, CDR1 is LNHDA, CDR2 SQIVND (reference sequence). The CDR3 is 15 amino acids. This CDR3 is CASSMRLMATDTQYF. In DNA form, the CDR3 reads TGTGCCAGTAGTATGAGACTCATGGCAACAGATACGCAGTATTTT.

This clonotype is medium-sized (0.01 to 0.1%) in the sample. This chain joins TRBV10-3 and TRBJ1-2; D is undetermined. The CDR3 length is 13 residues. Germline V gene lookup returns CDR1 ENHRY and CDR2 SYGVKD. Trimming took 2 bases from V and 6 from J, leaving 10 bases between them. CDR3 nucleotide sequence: TGTGCCATCAGTGAGGACAAGCTTGATGGCTACACCTTC. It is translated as CAISEDKLDGYTF.

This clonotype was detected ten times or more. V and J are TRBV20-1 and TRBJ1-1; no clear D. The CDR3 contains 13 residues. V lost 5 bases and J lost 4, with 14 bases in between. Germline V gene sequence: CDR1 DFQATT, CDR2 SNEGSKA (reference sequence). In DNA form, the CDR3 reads TGCAGTGCTGGGATTTACAAGGGCACTGAAGCTTTCTTT. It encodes CSAGIYKGTEAFF.